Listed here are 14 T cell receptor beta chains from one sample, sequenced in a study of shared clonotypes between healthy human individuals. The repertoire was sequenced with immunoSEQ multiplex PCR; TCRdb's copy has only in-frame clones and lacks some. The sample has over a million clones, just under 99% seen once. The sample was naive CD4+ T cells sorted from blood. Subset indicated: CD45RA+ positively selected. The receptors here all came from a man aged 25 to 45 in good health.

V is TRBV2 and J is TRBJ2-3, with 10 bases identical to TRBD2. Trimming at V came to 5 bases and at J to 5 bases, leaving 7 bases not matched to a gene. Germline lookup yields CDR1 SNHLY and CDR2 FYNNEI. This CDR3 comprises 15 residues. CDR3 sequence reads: CASSISGRARDTQYF. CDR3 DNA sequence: TGTGCCAGCAGTATCAGCGGGAGGGCCAGAGATACGCAGTATTTT. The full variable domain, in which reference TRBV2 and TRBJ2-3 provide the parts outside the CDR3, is EPEVTQTPSHQVTQMGQEVILRCVPISNHLYFYWYRQILGQKVEFLVSFYNNEISEKSEIFDDQFSVERPDGSNFTLKIRSTKLEDSAMYFCASSISGRARDTQYFGPGTRLTVL.

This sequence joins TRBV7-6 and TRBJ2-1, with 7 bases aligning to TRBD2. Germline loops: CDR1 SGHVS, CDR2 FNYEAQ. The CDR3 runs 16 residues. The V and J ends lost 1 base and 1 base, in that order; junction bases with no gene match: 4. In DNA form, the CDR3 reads TGTGCCAGCAGCTTAGTTGCTAGCGGTTCCTACAATGAGCAGTTCTTC. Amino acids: CASSLVASGSYNEQFF.

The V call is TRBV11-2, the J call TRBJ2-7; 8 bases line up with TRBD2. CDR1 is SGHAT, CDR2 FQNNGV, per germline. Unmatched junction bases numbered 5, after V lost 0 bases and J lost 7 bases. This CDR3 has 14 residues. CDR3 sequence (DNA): TGTGCCAGCAGCTTAGAAGCGGGGGCGGGGGAGCAGTACTTC. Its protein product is CASSLEAGAGEQYF.

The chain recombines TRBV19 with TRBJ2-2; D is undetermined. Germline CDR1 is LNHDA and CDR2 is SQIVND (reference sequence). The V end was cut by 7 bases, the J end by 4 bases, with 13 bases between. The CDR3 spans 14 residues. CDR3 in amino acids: CASNDRASTGELFF. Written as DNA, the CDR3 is TGTGCCAGTAATGACCGGGCCAGCACCGGGGAGCTGTTTTTT.

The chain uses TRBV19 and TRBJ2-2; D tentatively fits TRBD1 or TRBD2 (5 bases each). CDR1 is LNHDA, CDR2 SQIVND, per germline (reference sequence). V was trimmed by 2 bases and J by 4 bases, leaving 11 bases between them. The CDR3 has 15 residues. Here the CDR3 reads CASSILRGATGELFF. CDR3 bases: TGTGCCAGTAGTATACTGAGGGGTGCCACCGGGGAGCTGTTTTTT.

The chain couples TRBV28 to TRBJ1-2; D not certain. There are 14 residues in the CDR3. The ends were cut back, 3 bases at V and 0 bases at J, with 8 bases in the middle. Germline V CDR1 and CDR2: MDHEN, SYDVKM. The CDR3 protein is CASSFSGTNYGYTF. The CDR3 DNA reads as TGTGCCAGCAGTTTCTCAGGAACTAACTATGGCTACACCTTC.

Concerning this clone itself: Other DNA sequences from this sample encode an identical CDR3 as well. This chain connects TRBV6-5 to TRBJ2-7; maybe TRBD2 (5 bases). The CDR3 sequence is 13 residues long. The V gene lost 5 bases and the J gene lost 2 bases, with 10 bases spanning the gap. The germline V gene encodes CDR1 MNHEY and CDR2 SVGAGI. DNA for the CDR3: TGTGCCAGCAGTAGGACGGGAACCTACGAGCAGTACTTC. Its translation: CASSRTGTYEQYF.

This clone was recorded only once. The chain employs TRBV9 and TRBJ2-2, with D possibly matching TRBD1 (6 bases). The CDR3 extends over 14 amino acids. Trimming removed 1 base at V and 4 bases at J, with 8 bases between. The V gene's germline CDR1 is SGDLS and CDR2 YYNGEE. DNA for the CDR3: TGTGCCAGCAGCGTACTACAGGGCACCGGGGAGCTGTTTTTT. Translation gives CASSVLQGTGELFF. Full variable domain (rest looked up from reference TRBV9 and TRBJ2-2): DSGVTQTPKHLITATGQRVTLRCSPRSGDLSVYWYQQSLDQGLQFLIQYYNGEERAKGNILERFSAQQFPDLHSELNLSSLELGDSALYFCASSVLQGTGELFFGEGSRLTVL.

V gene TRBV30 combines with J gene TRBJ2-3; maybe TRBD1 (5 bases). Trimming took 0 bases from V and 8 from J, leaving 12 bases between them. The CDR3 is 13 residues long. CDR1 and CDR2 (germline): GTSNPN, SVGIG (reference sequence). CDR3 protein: CAWSVSQGGTQYF. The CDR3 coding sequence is TGTGCCTGGAGTGTATCCCAGGGCGGTACGCAGTATTTT. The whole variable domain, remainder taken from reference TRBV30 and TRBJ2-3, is SQTIHQWPATLVQPVGSPLSLECTVEGTSNPNLYWYRQAAGRGLQLLFYSVGIGQISSEVPQNLSASRPQDRQFILSSKKLLLSDSGFYLCAWSVSQGGTQYFGPGTRLTVL.

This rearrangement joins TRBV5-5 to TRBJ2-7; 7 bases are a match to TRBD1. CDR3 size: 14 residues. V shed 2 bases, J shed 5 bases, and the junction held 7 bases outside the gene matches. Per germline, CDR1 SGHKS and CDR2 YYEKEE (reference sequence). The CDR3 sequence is CASSLRGRNDEQYF. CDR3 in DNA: TGTGCCAGCAGCTTAAGGGGGCGCAACGACGAGCAGTACTTC.

Here the CDR3 reads CASSSTSGTSMIYEQYF. For the CDR3, the DNA is TGTGCCAGCAGCTCCACATCCGGGACATCTATGATCTACGAGCAGTACTTC. The chain is built from TRBV7-2 and TRBJ2-7; D is possibly TRBD1 (6 bases). The V end lost 4 bases, the J end lost 3 bases, and 22 bases lay between the germline ends. CDR1 and CDR2 from the germline V gene are SGHTA and FQGNSA. The CDR3 sequence is 17 residues long.

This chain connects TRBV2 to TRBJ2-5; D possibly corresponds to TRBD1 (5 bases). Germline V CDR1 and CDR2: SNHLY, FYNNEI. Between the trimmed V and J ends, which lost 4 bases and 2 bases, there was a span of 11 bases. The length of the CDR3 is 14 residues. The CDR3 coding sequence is TGTGCCAGCAGTGCTGGAACAGGTCAAGAGACCCAGTACTTC. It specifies CASSAGTGQETQYF.

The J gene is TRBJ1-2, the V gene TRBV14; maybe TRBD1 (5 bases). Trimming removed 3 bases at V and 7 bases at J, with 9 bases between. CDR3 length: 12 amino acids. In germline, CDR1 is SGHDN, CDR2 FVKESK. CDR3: CASSQVGLGYTF. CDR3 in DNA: TGTGCCAGCAGCCAGGTGGGGCTTGGCTACACCTTC.

The CDR3 protein is CATRTGLEYNEQFF. CDR3 sequence (DNA): TGTGCCACCAGGACGGGACTGGAGTACAATGAGCAGTTCTTC. The rearrangement joins TRBV10-3 to TRBJ2-1; D perhaps matches TRBD2 (6 bases). CDR1 is ENHRY and CDR2 is SYGVKD in the germline V gene. There are 14 residues in the CDR3. Trimming took off 10 bases at V and 4 bases at J, with 17 bases between the two ends.